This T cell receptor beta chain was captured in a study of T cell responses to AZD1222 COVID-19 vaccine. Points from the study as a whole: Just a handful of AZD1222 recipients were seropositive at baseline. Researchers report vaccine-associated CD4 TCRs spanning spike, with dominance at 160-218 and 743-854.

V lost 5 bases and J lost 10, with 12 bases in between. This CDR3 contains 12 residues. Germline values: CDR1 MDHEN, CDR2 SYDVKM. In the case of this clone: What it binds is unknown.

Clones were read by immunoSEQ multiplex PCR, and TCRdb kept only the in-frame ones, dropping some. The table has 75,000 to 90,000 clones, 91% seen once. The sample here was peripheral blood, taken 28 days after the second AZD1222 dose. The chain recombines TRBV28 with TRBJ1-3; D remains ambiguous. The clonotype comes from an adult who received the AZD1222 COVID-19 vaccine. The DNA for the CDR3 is TGTGCCAGCAGTCTTACCTTGGGGACCATATATTTT. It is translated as CASSLTLGTIYF. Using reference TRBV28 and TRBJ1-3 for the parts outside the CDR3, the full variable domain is DVKVTQSSRYLVKRTGEKVFLECVQDMDHENMFWYRQDPGLGLRLIYFSYDVKMKEKGDIPEGYSVSREKKERFSLILESASTNQTSMYLCASSLTLGTIYFGEGSWLTVV.